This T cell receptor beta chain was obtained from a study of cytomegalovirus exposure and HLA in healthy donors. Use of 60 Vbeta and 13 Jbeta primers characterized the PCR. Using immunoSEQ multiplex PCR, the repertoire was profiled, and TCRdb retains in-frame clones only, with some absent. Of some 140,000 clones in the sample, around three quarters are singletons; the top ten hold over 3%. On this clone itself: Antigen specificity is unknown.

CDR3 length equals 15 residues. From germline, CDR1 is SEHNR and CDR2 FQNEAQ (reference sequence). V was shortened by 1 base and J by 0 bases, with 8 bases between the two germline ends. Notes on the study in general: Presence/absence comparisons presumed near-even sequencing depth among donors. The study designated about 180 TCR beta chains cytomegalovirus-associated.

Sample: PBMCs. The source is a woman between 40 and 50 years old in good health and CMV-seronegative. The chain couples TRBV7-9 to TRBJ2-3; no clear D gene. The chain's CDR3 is CASSLVSLSTDTQYF. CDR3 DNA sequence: TGTGCCAGCAGCTTAGTTTCCCTGAGCACAGATACGCAGTATTTT.